The 30 T cell receptor beta chains below all came from one sample that was sequenced in a study of T cell responses to AZD1222 COVID-19 vaccine. Repertoires were generated with immunoSEQ multiplex PCR, while TCRdb's copy carries only in-frame clones and drops some. The sample yields about 120,000 clones, about 93% seen once. The specimen comprised peripheral blood, sampled 28 days after the second AZD1222 dose. Receptors were obtained from an adult who received the AZD1222 COVID-19 vaccine.

The rearrangement links TRBV5-1 to TRBJ1-2; no definite D call. CDR1 and CDR2 (germline): SGHRS, YFSETQ. CDR3 size: 13 residues. V lost 4 bases, J lost 1 base, and 8 bases lay in between. CDR3 amino acids: CASSPRDNYGYTF. The CDR3, as DNA: TGCGCCAGCAGCCCAAGGGATAACTATGGCTACACCTTC.

The rearrangement uses TRBV15 and TRBJ1-1; D gene ambiguous. The germline gives CDR1 LNHNV, CDR2 YYDKDF (reference sequence). V dropped 0 bases and J dropped 5 bases, with 7 bases sitting between them. CDR3 size: 13 residues. CDR3 amino acids: CATSRDWQTEAFF. Here the CDR3 DNA reads TGTGCCACCAGCAGAGATTGGCAGACTGAAGCTTTCTTT.

The chain links TRBV5-4 to TRBJ1-2, with TRBD1 identical over 9 bases. The length of the CDR3 is 15 residues. V lost 8 bases, J lost 3 bases, and 11 bases stayed unmatched. Germline assignment: CDR1 SGHNT and CDR2 YYREEE (reference sequence). For the CDR3, the DNA is TGTGCCAGTTCTGAATGGGACAGGGAGGACTATGGCTACACCTTC. Its protein is CASSEWDREDYGYTF.

This clone was counted a single time. The rearrangement uses TRBV7-8 and TRBJ1-2, with D possibly matching TRBD1 (6 bases). CDR1 and CDR2 from the germline V gene are SGHVS and FQNEAQ. The CDR3 covers 12 residues. V gave up 5 bases and J gave up 8 bases, with 12 bases separating them. The CDR3 sequence: CASSPRGGGYTF. CDR3 nucleotide sequence: TGTGCCAGCAGCCCCAGGGGAGGCGGCTACACCTTC. The entire variable domain, with the rest obtained from reference TRBV7-8 and TRBJ1-2, is as follows: GAGVSQSPRYKVAKRGQDVALRCDPISGHVSLFWYQQALGQGPEFLTYFQNEAQLDKSGLPSDRFFAERPEGSVSTLKIQRTQQEDSAVYLCASSPRGGGYTFGSGTRLTVV.

The V gene is TRBV4-2, the J gene TRBJ2-7; D ambiguous. V dropped 3 bases and J dropped 5 bases, with 17 bases sitting between them. This CDR3 contains 15 residues. Germline assignment: CDR1 LGHNA and CDR2 YNFKEQ. The CDR3 DNA sequence: TGTGCCAGCAGCCACGAACTTCCTAGTAACCACGAGCAGTACTTC. This codes for CASSHELPSNHEQYF.

The genes are TRBV4-1 and TRBJ2-2; the D gene could be TRBD1 or TRBD2 (6 bases each). Germline CDR1 reads MGHRA; CDR2 reads YSYEKL. Trimming shortened V by 0 bases and J by 0 bases, and 14 bases separated the two germline ends. The CDR3 contains 18 residues. This CDR3 reads CASSQDLAGHPNTGELFF. For the CDR3, the DNA is TGCGCCAGCAGCCAAGATTTGGCGGGACATCCGAACACCGGGGAGCTGTTTTTT.

The V call is TRBV7-8, the J call TRBJ1-1; 7 nucleotides match TRBD1. This CDR3 contains 14 residues. Germline CDR1 and CDR2: SGHVS and FQNEAQ. Trimming cost V 5 bases and J 1 base; bases outside gene matches: 4. CDR3 loop: CASSHGDRNTEAFF. The CDR3 DNA is TGTGCCAGCAGCCACGGGGACAGGAACACTGAAGCTTTCTTT.

The chain links TRBV6-6 to TRBJ2-5; a possible D gene is TRBD1 (6 bases). In germline, CDR1 is MNHNY, CDR2 SVGAGI (reference sequence). The CDR3 covers 13 residues. Trimming cost V 2 bases and J 2 bases, with 6 bases left between them. The CDR3 region has the DNA TGTGCCAGCAGTTACACAGGGCAAGAGACCCAGTACTTC. Protein product: CASSYTGQETQYF.

The V call is TRBV7-2, the J call TRBJ2-1; 7 bases fit TRBD2. The CDR3 totals 17 residues. V lost 0 bases and J lost 0; bases outside the gene matches: 5. Germline loops: CDR1 SGHTA, CDR2 FQGNSA. In nucleotides, the CDR3 is TGTGCCAGCAGCTTAGCGGGCGGGGGACTCTCCTACAATGAGCAGTTCTTC. Its protein product is CASSLAGGGLSYNEQFF. Full variable domain (rest looked up from reference TRBV7-2 and TRBJ2-1): GAGVSQSPSNKVTEKGKDVELRCDPISGHTALYWYRQSLGQGLEFLIYFQGNSAPDKSGLPSDRFSAERTGGSVSTLTIQRTQQEDSAVYLCASSLAGGGLSYNEQFFGPGTRLTVL.

This sequence joins TRBV3-1 (or the pseudogene TRBV3-2) and TRBJ2-3; tentatively, D is TRBD1 or TRBD2 (6 bases each). This CDR3 spans 16 amino acids. The ends were cut back, 6 bases at V and 1 base at J, with 17 bases in the middle. Germline CDR1 and CDR2: LGHDT and YNNKEL (reference sequence). The CDR3: CASSHGGAGGTDTQYF. The CDR3 nucleotides read TGTGCCAGCAGTCACGGAGGGGCAGGGGGCACAGATACGCAGTATTTT.

The chain employs TRBV5-4 and TRBJ1-1; D not certain. The V gene lost 5 bases and the J gene lost 5 bases, with 25 bases spanning the gap. Germline CDR1 is SGHNT and CDR2 is YYREEE (reference sequence). The CDR3 is 17 amino acids. The CDR3 coding sequence is TGTGCCAGCAGGCACGGTCGTATCCTACCCGGAAGGACTGAAGCTTTCTTT. This sequence encodes CASRHGRILPGRTEAFF.

This chain uses TRBV15 with TRBJ2-1; TRBD2 agrees at 14 bases. The CDR3 extends over 15 amino acids. Unmatched junction bases numbered 1, after V lost 0 bases and J lost 9 bases. Per germline, CDR1 LNHNV and CDR2 YYDKDF (reference sequence). CDR3 residues: CATSRDGTSGSEQFF. The CDR3 DNA sequence: TGTGCCACCAGCAGAGACGGGACTAGCGGGAGTGAGCAGTTCTTC.

This chain uses TRBV19 with TRBJ2-1; 10 nucleotides match TRBD2. This CDR3 has 17 residues. The V gene's germline CDR1 is LNHDA and CDR2 SQIVND (reference sequence). V was clipped by 4 bases and J by 6 bases; unmatched bases: 12. CDR3 nucleotides: TGTGCCAGTAGTAAAAGCTCTAGCGGGGGTACCTCCAATGAGCAGTTCTTC. Translated, it gives CASSKSSSGGTSNEQFF.

The chain carries TRBV4-1 and TRBJ1-2, with 8 positions matching TRBD1. The V and J ends lost 5 bases and 3 bases, in that order; junction bases with no gene match: 5. Germline V lookup: CDR1 MGHRA, CDR2 YSYEKL. The CDR3 totals 14 residues. The DNA of the CDR3 is TGCGCCAGCAGCGGGACAGGTTCGTACTATGGCTACACCTTC. The encoded protein is CASSGTGSYYGYTF.

V usage is TRBV7-9 and J usage is TRBJ1-3; D gene uncertain. The CDR3 runs 12 residues. From germline, CDR1 is SEHNR and CDR2 FQNEAQ (reference sequence). V gave up 6 bases and J gave up 5 bases, with 8 bases separating them. The CDR3 region is CASSSTRNTIYF. CDR3 nucleotide sequence: TGTGCCAGCAGTTCAACACGAAACACCATATATTTT.

In DNA form, the CDR3 reads TGTGCCAGCAGCGTGGACAGGGGGAGCACAGATACGCAGTATTTT. Protein product: CASSVDRGSTDTQYF. This sequence joins TRBV2 and TRBJ2-3; 10 positions agree with TRBD1. CDR1 is SNHLY, CDR2 FYNNEI, per germline. The CDR3 is made up of 15 amino acids. The J segment lost 0 bases and the V segment lost 6 bases, leaving 3 bases of the junction unmatched.

V and J are TRBV7-9 and TRBJ2-5, with TRBD2 identical over 7 bases. The CDR3 is made up of 15 amino acids. V was clipped by 5 bases and J by 2 bases; unmatched bases: 8. CDR1 and CDR2 from the germline V gene are SEHNR and FQNEAQ (reference sequence). CDR3 sequence reads: CASSALGAGQETQYF. For the CDR3, the DNA is TGTGCCAGCAGCGCCCTGGGAGCGGGGCAAGAGACCCAGTACTTC.

The V call is TRBV5-1, the J call TRBJ2-1; TRBD2 agrees at 11 bases. V lost 4 bases and J lost 7; bases outside the gene matches: 13. Germline V gene sequence: CDR1 SGHRS, CDR2 YFSETQ. The CDR3 is 17 residues long. The CDR3 reads CASSPGLAAGVRNEQFF. The CDR3 DNA reads TGCGCCAGCAGCCCGGGACTAGCGGCGGGAGTGAGAAATGAGCAGTTCTTC.

The rearrangement links TRBV4-3 to TRBJ1-2; tentatively, D is TRBD1 (6 bases). V was pared by 3 bases and J by 8 bases, with 19 bases between. The CDR3 runs to 15 residues. CDR1 LGHNA and CDR2 YSLEER come from the germline V gene. CDR3 nucleotide sequence: TGCGCCAGCAGCCAGAAAACAGGGAAAGCGAAGGGCTACACCTTC. Translated, it gives CASSQKTGKAKGYTF.

V usage is TRBV5-1 and J usage is TRBJ1-4; D might be TRBD1 (5 bases). Trimming cost V 0 bases and J 7 bases, with 10 bases left between them. The CDR3 covers 14 residues. CDR1 and CDR2 (germline): SGHRS, YFSETQ. DNA for the CDR3: TGCGCCAGCAGCTTGGGCAGCCAGGGTGAAAAACTGTTTTTT. This sequence encodes CASSLGSQGEKLFF.

V is TRBV10-3 and J is TRBJ1-1; tentatively, D is TRBD1 (5 bases). This CDR3 contains 15 residues. Germline-derived CDR1 and CDR2 are ENHRY and SYGVKD. Trimming cost V 3 bases and J 1 base, with 12 bases left between them. The CDR3 region is CAISEGRGPNTEAFF. Written as DNA, the CDR3 is TGTGCCATCAGTGAAGGGAGGGGCCCGAACACTGAAGCTTTCTTT.

The sample holds one count of this clone. The rearrangement uses TRBV29-1 and TRBJ2-7; D is unresolved. This CDR3 is built from 13 residues. Trimming stripped 0 bases from V and 7 bases from J, with 13 bases between. Germline V CDR1 and CDR2: SQVTM, ANQGSEA. This chain's CDR3 is CSVEETAVSEQYF. CDR3 DNA sequence: TGCAGCGTTGAAGAGACGGCAGTCTCAGAGCAGTACTTC.

J is TRBJ2-1 and V is TRBV4-1; 7 nucleotides agree with TRBD1. In germline, CDR1 is MGHRA, CDR2 YSYEKL. V lost 3 bases and J lost 4; bases outside the gene matches: 9. The CDR3 sequence is 16 residues long. CDR3 sequence: CASSQGMRGRYNEQFF. The CDR3 DNA follows: TGCGCCAGCAGCCAGGGGATGAGGGGGCGTTACAATGAGCAGTTCTTC.

The chain is built from TRBV5-1 and TRBJ2-7; 9 bases line up with TRBD1. Trimming took 3 bases from V and 0 from J; bases not matched to a gene: 10. The V gene's germline CDR1 is SGHRS and CDR2 YFSETQ. The CDR3 runs to 17 residues. CDR3 coding DNA: TGCGCCAGCAGCTGGACAATACAGGGGGCGAACTCCTACGAGCAGTACTTC. The encoded protein is CASSWTIQGANSYEQYF.

The chain employs TRBV6-4 and TRBJ2-1; 9 bases line up with TRBD2. V was pared by 7 bases and J by 2 bases, with 21 bases of the junction left unmatched. The length of the CDR3 is 20 residues. In germline, CDR1 is MRHNA, CDR2 SNTAGT. CDR3 sequence reads: CASTHHRRPSGASTYNEQFF. DNA of the CDR3: TGTGCCAGCACCCACCATCGTCGTCCTAGCGGGGCGTCAACCTACAATGAGCAGTTCTTC.

The rearrangement links TRBV10-3 to TRBJ1-6, with a tentative D call TRBD1 (5 bases). The CDR3 sequence is 14 residues long. CDR1 and CDR2 from the germline V gene are ENHRY and SYGVKD. V gave up 3 bases and J gave up 9 bases, with 12 bases separating them. In nucleotides, the CDR3 is TGTGCCATCAGTGATACGGGGGTTATTTCACCCCTCCACTTT. Translating gives CAISDTGVISPLHF.

This clone was counted once. The chain couples TRBV19 to TRBJ2-1; 11 nucleotides line up with TRBD1. Germline trimming cut 3 bases from V and 1 base from J; bases unmatched to any gene: 2. Per the germline V gene, CDR1 is LNHDA and CDR2 is SQIVND (reference sequence). The CDR3 has 16 residues. The CDR3 nucleotides read TGTGCCAGTAGTATCGGGACAGGGGGATCCTACAATGAGCAGTTCTTC. Translation gives CASSIGTGGSYNEQFF.

The rearrangement uses TRBV11-2 and TRBJ2-7; 10 bases are shared with TRBD2. This CDR3 has 15 amino acids. With V trimmed by 3 bases and J by 1 base, 3 bases remained unmatched. Germline CDR1 and CDR2: SGHAT and FQNNGV. Written as DNA, the CDR3 is TGTGCCAGCAGCTTTACTAGCGGGGAGTCCTACGAGCAGTACTTC. The encoded protein is CASSFTSGESYEQYF.

The chain combines TRBV6-5 with TRBJ1-1, with D unresolved. CDR3 size: 14 residues. V lost 11 bases and J 7 bases, leaving 23 bases between the germline ends. Germline V lookup: CDR1 MNHEY, CDR2 SVGAGI. In DNA, the CDR3 is TGTGCCGCCGGCCCCAGGAGGCGTATGAGTGAAGCTTTCTTT. Translated: CAAGPRRRMSEAFF.

The chain is built from TRBV6-4 and TRBJ2-1; TRBD2 is a possible D gene (5 bases). There are 16 residues in the CDR3. CDR1 is MRHNA, CDR2 SNTAGT, per germline. The V and J ends lost 0 bases and 10 bases respectively, with 19 bases between them. As DNA, the CDR3 is TGTGCCAGCAGTGACTCCTCGGGGAGTGCCATCCGGGAGCAGTTCTTC. It translates to CASSDSSGSAIREQFF.